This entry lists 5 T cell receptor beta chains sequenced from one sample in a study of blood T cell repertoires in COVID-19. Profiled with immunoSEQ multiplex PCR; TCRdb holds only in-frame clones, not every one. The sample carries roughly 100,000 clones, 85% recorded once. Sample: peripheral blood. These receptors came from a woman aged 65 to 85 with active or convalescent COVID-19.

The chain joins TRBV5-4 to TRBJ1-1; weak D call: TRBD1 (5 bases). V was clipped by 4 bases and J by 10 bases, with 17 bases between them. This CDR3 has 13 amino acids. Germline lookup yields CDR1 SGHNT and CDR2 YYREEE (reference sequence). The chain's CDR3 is CASSTKVDRVAFF. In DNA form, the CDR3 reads TGTGCCAGCAGCACGAAGGTCGACAGAGTAGCTTTCTTT. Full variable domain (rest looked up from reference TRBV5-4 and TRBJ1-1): ETGVTQSPTHLIKTRGQQVTLRCSSQSGHNTVSWYQQALGQGPQFIFQYYREEENGRGNFPPRFSGLQFPNYSSELNVNALELDDSALYLCASSTKVDRVAFFGQGTRLTVV.

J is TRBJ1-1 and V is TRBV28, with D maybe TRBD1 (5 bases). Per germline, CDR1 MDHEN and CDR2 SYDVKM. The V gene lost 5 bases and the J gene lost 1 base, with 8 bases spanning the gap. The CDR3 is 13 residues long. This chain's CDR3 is CASSRQSNTEAFF. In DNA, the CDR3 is TGTGCCAGCAGTAGACAGTCGAACACTGAAGCTTTCTTT.

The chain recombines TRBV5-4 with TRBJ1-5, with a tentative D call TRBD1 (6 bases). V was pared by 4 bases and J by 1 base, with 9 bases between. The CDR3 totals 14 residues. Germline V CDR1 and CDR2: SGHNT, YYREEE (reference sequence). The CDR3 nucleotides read TGTGCCAGCAGCGGCGGACAGAGCAATCAGCCCCAGCATTTT. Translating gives CASSGGQSNQPQHF. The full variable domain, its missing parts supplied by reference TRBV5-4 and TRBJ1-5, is ETGVTQSPTHLIKTRGQQVTLRCSSQSGHNTVSWYQQALGQGPQFIFQYYREEENGRGNFPPRFSGLQFPNYSSELNVNALELDDSALYLCASSGGQSNQPQHFGDGTRLSIL.

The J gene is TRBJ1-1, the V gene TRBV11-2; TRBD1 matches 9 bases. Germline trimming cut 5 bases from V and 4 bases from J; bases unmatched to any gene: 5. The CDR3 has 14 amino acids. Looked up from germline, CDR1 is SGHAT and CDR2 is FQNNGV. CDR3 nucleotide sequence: TGTGCCAGCAGCACGGGACAGGGTACCACTGAAGCTTTCTTT. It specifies CASSTGQGTTEAFF.

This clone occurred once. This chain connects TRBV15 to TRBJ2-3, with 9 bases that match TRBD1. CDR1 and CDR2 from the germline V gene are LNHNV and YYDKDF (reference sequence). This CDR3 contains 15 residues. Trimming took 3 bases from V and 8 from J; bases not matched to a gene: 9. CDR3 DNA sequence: TGTGCCACCAGCAGGAGGGACAGGGAGGGAGGTACGCAGTATTTT. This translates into CATSRRDREGGTQYF.